This T cell receptor beta chain was obtained from a study of blood T cell repertoires in COVID-19 (TCRdb year 2020). Concerning the study at large: The collaborator samples originated in the United States, Italy and Spain and spanned the acute and convalescent phases of COVID-19. The sample metadata nearly always contained a de-identified subject ID, COVID-19 status, age in years and sex. The prospective study material was composed of cDNA or gDNA derived from T cells, B-cell-depleted T cells, or PBMCs. Where available, HLA class I and class II types were obtained from metadata supplied by the sample provider rather than from assay-based typing. A freely available public database, intended as a resource for researchers studying the immune response to SARS-CoV-2, is where the repertoires were released. Samples came from the ongoing ImmuneRACE study (first 160 participants) plus 1,254 subjects from 6 global collaborators. The dataset comprised deeply sampled blood TCRbeta repertoires from subjects exposed to, actively infected with, or recovered from COVID-19. Points the paper makes about the study in general: How much clinical and demographic metadata was included differed by source and by participant, and the metadata was provided uncurated.

Including the terminal cysteine and phenylalanine, the CDR3 comprises 13 residues. Of the read, only the CDR3 DNA is kept; its 39 bases are in frame from base 1. Between the V and J ends, shortened by 6 bases and 8 bases respectively, the junction contains 16 bases. For CDR1 and CDR2, the germline V gene lists SNHLY and FYNNEI. Remarks on this clone: Which antigen it targets is not known. Base qualities are not provided; no much larger clone lies one nucleotide away.

TCRbeta CDR3 regions were amplified from genomic DNA using the immunoSEQ Assay, a bias-controlled multiplex PCR. On the authors' methods: Nucleated cell counts per sample were estimated from amplification of reference gene primers within the assay. Sequence reads were collapsed and filtered to measure the absolute abundance of every unique TCRbeta CDR3 rearrangement. For each sample, productive Simpson clonality was calculated by taking the square root of Simpson's diversity index across productive rearrangements. The immuneACCESS repertoire file appears here via TCRdb, limited to in-frame rearrangements. These files lack a portion of the clones; in checked studies, under half of the deficit traces to unresolved V genes, and the cause of the others is not known. V and J calls and clone size are those listed in that table; D and trimming were worked out from the DNA. The sample data list hundreds of thousands of clones, and over 80% of these were observed just once. About 8.9% of the sample rests with the top ten.

In the prospective study, participants were about 18 to 95 years old, resided in 25 or so geographic areas of the United States, and were enrolled through a virtual design. To assign participants to cohorts, the prospective study relied on clinical history that participants themselves reported in a screening survey and a study questionnaire. Recovered participants in ImmuneRACE Cohort 3 were defined by two consecutive negative NP/OP PCR tests, clearance by a healthcare professional, or resolution of symptoms. In the prospective study, mobile phlebotomists collected whole blood, serum and a nasopharyngeal or oropharyngeal swab from each participant. Additional blood draws and questionnaires over an approximately 2-month period could optionally be provided by prospective study participants. Blood samples from the prospective study were shipped frozen or at room temperature prior to DNA extraction.

The sequence derives from a woman aged 18-35 years who had recovered from COVID-19. What was sequenced was PBMCs or T cells enriched from blood (not recorded which). The chain employs TRBV2 and TRBJ1-2; matching of 5 bases hints at TRBD1 as the D gene. Here the CDR3 is given as CASRTRRGEGYTF. The sequence in DNA is TGTGCCAGCAGGACACGAAGGGGCGAGGGCTACACCTTC.